The 26 T cell receptor beta chains below all came from one sample that was sequenced in a study of T cell repertoires in cytomegalovirus infection. TCRdb processed the reads anew with MiXCR; each CDR3 protein has one entry. The sample consists of roughly 340,000 distinct CDR3 sequences, under 35% of them appearing once. No antigen has been identified for these receptors. Source: cultured PBMCs, taken from culture after CMV antigen stimulation. These receptors all come from a human donor in good health (CMV status not recorded). Some clones in this sample may be carry-over from other donors' samples.

The CDR3 is CASTRQQLNTEAFF. The CDR3 DNA reads as TGTGCCAGTACCAGACAGCAGCTGAACACTGAAGCTTTCTTT. The rearrangement uses TRBV19 and TRBJ1-1; D may be TRBD1 (5 bases). V was pared by 7 bases and J by 0 bases, with 12 bases between. The CDR3 totals 14 residues. The germline V gene encodes CDR1 LNHDA and CDR2 SQIVND (reference sequence).

A remark on this clonotype: A junction end diverges from the germline sequence, so it may reflect a read error. The V and J genes are TRBV10-3 and TRBJ2-1, with TRBD2 identical over 9 bases. CDR3 size: 15 residues. Germline V CDR1 and CDR2: ENHRY, SYGVKD. CDR3 in amino acids: CAIREDGTSFNEQSF. The CDR3 coding sequence is TGTGCCATCAGGGAAGACGGGACTAGCTTCAATGAGCAGTCCTTC.

This clonotype was counted a few times. This chain uses TRBV7-3 with TRBJ1-1; D is perhaps TRBD1 (5 bases). The germline V and J ends were trimmed by 2 bases and 5 bases, with 18 bases remaining between them. The germline V gene encodes CDR1 SGHTA and CDR2 FQGTGA. The CDR3 runs 16 residues. The CDR3 sequence: CASSLLGGDAGTEAFF. CDR3 nucleotides: TGTGCCAGCAGCTTATTGGGGGGTGATGCGGGGACTGAAGCTTTCTTT. Full variable domain (missing parts from reference TRBV7-3 and TRBJ1-1): GAGVSQTPSNKVTEKGKYVELRCDPISGHTALYWYRQSLGQGPEFLIYFQGTGAADDSGLPNDRFFAVRPEGSVSTLKIQRTERGDSAVYLCASSLLGGDAGTEAFFGQGTRLTVV.

In this sample, this clonotype turned up a few times. The genes are TRBV11-2 and TRBJ2-7; 7 bases are a match to TRBD1. The germline gives CDR1 SGHAT, CDR2 FQNNGV. Losses at the gene ends were 6 bases for V and 2 bases for J; bases not matched to a gene: 10. The CDR3 covers 15 residues. The CDR3 sequence: CASRSNRDRTYEQYF. The CDR3 DNA follows: TGTGCCAGCAGGTCTAACCGGGACAGAACCTACGAGCAGTACTTC.

The chain couples TRBV7-9 to TRBJ1-2; weak D call: TRBD1 (6 bases). Trimming cost V 6 bases and J 8 bases, with 16 bases left between them. CDR1 is SEHNR, CDR2 FQNEAQ, per germline (reference sequence). CDR3 length: 13 amino acids. CDR3 nucleotide sequence: TGTGCCAGCAGTCCATTGGGGGCGCGGGGCTACACCTTC. As protein: CASSPLGARGYTF.

In its sample, this clonotype was seen a few times. CDR3 residues: CASSQGGGFQPQHF. CDR3 coding DNA: TGTGCCAGCAGTCAGGGGGGAGGGTTTCAGCCCCAGCATTTT. The rearrangement joins TRBV7-2 to TRBJ1-5; 7 bases align to TRBD1. The J segment lost 6 bases and the V segment lost 6 bases, leaving 8 bases of the junction unmatched. Germline-derived CDR1 and CDR2 are SGHTA and FQGNSA. This CDR3 is built from 14 residues.

This clonotype has more than one count but fewer than ten. CDR3 in amino acids: CASSKGQAPEGYTF. CDR3 in DNA: TGTGCCAGTAGTAAAGGACAGGCACCGGAGGGCTACACCTTC. The chain has TRBV19 and TRBJ1-2, with 7 bases lining up with TRBD1. This CDR3 comprises 14 residues. J was trimmed by 8 bases and V by 4 bases; bases with no gene match: 10. Per the germline V gene, CDR1 is LNHDA and CDR2 is SQIVND (reference sequence).

This rearrangement joins TRBV10-3 to TRBJ2-2; D is ambiguous. This CDR3 spans 13 amino acids. The V gene's germline CDR1 is ENHRY and CDR2 SYGVKD. The V gene lost 0 bases and the J gene lost 4 bases, with 3 bases spanning the gap. CDR3 residues: CAISESVTGELFF. CDR3 nucleotides: TGTGCCATCAGTGAGTCTGTCACCGGGGAGCTGTTTTTT.

The chain employs TRBV18 and TRBJ2-1, with a possible D match to TRBD2 (6 bases). CDR3 length: 15 amino acids. Germline lookup yields CDR1 KGHSH and CDR2 LQKENI. V was clipped by 3 bases and J by 7 bases, with 16 bases between them. This CDR3 is CASSPGEEVRNEQFF. The CDR3 region has the DNA TGTGCCAGCTCACCGGGGGAGGAGGTACGAAATGAGCAGTTCTTC.

The chain carries TRBV12-3 or TRBV12-4 and TRBJ1-1, with D unclear. This CDR3 comprises 14 residues. Trimming pared 4 bases from V and 11 bases from J, leaving 20 bases between. CDR3 residues: CASSSGRQTQGAFF. CDR3 nucleotides: TGTGCCAGCAGTTCGGGAAGGCAAACCCAAGGGGCTTTCTTT.

This clonotype has ten or more counts. The rearrangement uses TRBV5-8 and TRBJ2-5, with D unresolved. The CDR3 runs 16 residues. Germline CDR1 is SGHTS and CDR2 is YDEGEE. Trimming pared 0 bases from V and 3 bases from J, leaving 15 bases between. The CDR3 coding sequence is TGTGCCAGCAGCTTGGCCACGGTAGCTGTTAAAGAGACCCAGTACTTC. This encodes CASSLATVAVKETQYF.

The gene calls are TRBV6-1 and TRBJ2-5; weak D call: TRBD2 (6 bases). Germline values: CDR1 MNHNS, CDR2 SASEGT. V lost 3 bases to trimming and J lost 4 bases, with 15 bases between them. The CDR3 is made up of 15 amino acids. The DNA of the CDR3 is TGTGCCAGCAGTGATTTGGGGAGGCGGGGAGAGACCCAGTACTTC. Protein sequence: CASSDLGRRGETQYF.

The V gene is TRBV11-2, the J gene TRBJ2-1; TRBD2 agrees at 9 bases. The germline CDR1 and CDR2 sequences are SGHAT and FQNNGV. The CDR3 is 15 residues long. The junction had 5 bases not matched to a gene; V was cut back by 1 base and J by 7 bases. The CDR3 reads CASSLGGGAQNEQFF. DNA of the CDR3: TGTGCCAGCAGCTTAGGCGGGGGGGCACAAAATGAGCAGTTCTTC.

This CDR3 reads CASSLVAANYPGTEAFF. CDR3 bases: TGTGCCAGCAGCTTGGTGGCCGCCAACTACCCCGGCACTGAAGCTTTCTTT. The rearrangement joins TRBV5-6 to TRBJ1-1; D gene ambiguous. The germline CDR1 and CDR2 sequences are SGHDT and YYEEEE. V was clipped by 0 bases and J by 4 bases, with 19 bases between them. CDR3 length equals 17 residues.

The chain has TRBV27 and TRBJ1-1; D possibly corresponds to TRBD1 (6 bases). Germline lookup yields CDR1 MNHEY and CDR2 SMNVEV (reference sequence). The V gene lost 1 base and the J gene lost 5 bases, with 11 bases spanning the gap. This CDR3 is built from 14 residues. CDR3 in DNA: TGTGCCAGCAGTTTATTGGGGGGGGCAACTGAAGCTTTCTTT. This gives the protein CASSLLGGATEAFF.

The CDR3 nucleotides are TGTGCCAGTAGTACACAGAGGACAGGCCGATCCTACAATGAGCAGTTCTTC. This encodes CASSTQRTGRSYNEQFF. The chain employs TRBV19 and TRBJ2-1; 7 bases map to TRBD1. V lost 4 bases and J lost 1; bases outside the gene matches: 10. The CDR3 consists of 17 residues. Germline V gives CDR1 LNHDA, CDR2 SQIVND (reference sequence).

This clonotype was counted at least ten times. V is TRBV20-1 and J is TRBJ1-1; TRBD1 might be the D (5 bases). This CDR3 spans 14 amino acids. V was cut by 4 bases and J by 3 bases, with 15 bases left in between. Germline V gene lookup returns CDR1 DFQATT and CDR2 SNEGSKA (reference sequence). In nucleotides, the CDR3 is TGCAGTGCTACCCGGGGAAGGGGTTACACTGAAGCTTTCTTT. This sequence encodes CSATRGRGYTEAFF.

The chain links TRBV9 to TRBJ1-6; 10 bases map to TRBD1. Germline V gene data show CDR1 as SGDLS and CDR2 as YYNGEE. This CDR3 is 17 amino acids long. V shed 0 bases, J shed 7 bases, and the junction held 7 bases outside the gene matches. The CDR3, as DNA: TGTGCCAGCAGCGTAGCCCCCTCGGACAGGGGGAATTCACCCCTCCACTTT. The encoded protein is CASSVAPSDRGNSPLHF.

This clonotype has a count of ten or more. This chain connects TRBV7-8 to TRBJ1-1, with TRBD1 matching 7 bases. V lost 1 base to trimming and J lost 6 bases; unmatched junction nucleotides: 5. Per germline, CDR1 SGHVS and CDR2 FQNEAQ. The length of the CDR3 is 14 residues. CDR3 sequence reads: CASSLGDRVAEAFF. CDR3 in DNA: TGTGCCAGCAGCTTAGGAGACAGGGTCGCTGAAGCTTTCTTT.

This clonotype was observed a few times. The V and J genes are TRBV28 and TRBJ2-7; D unresolved. V was cut by 7 bases and J by 0 bases, with 13 bases left in between. Germline values: CDR1 MDHEN, CDR2 SYDVKM. The CDR3 sequence is 14 residues long. The CDR3 protein is CASTPGTNSYEQYF. Written as DNA, the CDR3 is TGTGCCAGCACCCCCGGCACCAACTCCTACGAGCAGTACTTC.

The chain employs TRBV11-2 and TRBJ1-4; a possible D gene is TRBD1 (5 bases). V gave up 1 base and J gave up 2 bases, with 11 bases separating them. The V gene's germline CDR1 is SGHAT and CDR2 FQNNGV. The CDR3 loop spans 16 amino acids. This chain's CDR3 is CASSLVGGTTNEKLFF. The CDR3 nucleotides read TGTGCCAGCAGCTTAGTTGGGGGAACCACTAATGAAAAACTGTTTTTT.

This clonotype was counted only a few times. V usage is TRBV4-1 and J usage is TRBJ2-5; either TRBD1 or TRBD2 may supply D (5 bases each). In germline, CDR1 is MGHRA, CDR2 YSYEKL. The CDR3 totals 15 residues. Trimming stripped 0 bases from V and 4 bases from J, with 12 bases between. The DNA for the CDR3 is TGCGCCAGCAGCCAAGAAGGCCCGAGGGGAGAGACCCAGTACTTC. This sequence encodes CASSQEGPRGETQYF.

This clonotype was observed a few times. The J gene is TRBJ1-3, the V gene TRBV7-8, with D maybe TRBD1 (6 bases). CDR1 is SGHVS, CDR2 FQNEAQ, per germline. V lost 0 bases to trimming and J lost 3 bases, with 15 bases between them. The CDR3 covers 17 residues. The CDR3 DNA sequence: TGTGCCAGCAGCTTAGCGCGGGGGGGCGCGGGTGGAAACACCATATATTTT. Protein sequence: CASSLARGGAGGNTIYF. Complete variable domain (other parts from reference TRBV7-8 and TRBJ1-3): GAGVSQSPRYKVAKRGQDVALRCDPISGHVSLFWYQQALGQGPEFLTYFQNEAQLDKSGLPSDRFFAERPEGSVSTLKIQRTQQEDSAVYLCASSLARGGAGGNTIYFGEGSWLTVV.

The CDR3 sequence is CASSLVAGEINEQFF. The DNA of the CDR3 is TGTGCCAGCAGCTTAGTAGCGGGAGAGATCAATGAGCAGTTCTTC. The rearrangement joins TRBV11-2 to TRBJ2-1; 9 nucleotides agree with TRBD2. CDR3 size: 15 residues. V shed 1 base, J shed 6 bases, and the junction held 4 bases outside the gene matches. CDR1 is SGHAT, CDR2 FQNNGV, per germline.

This sequence joins TRBV6-6 and TRBJ2-6; no clear D gene. From germline, CDR1 is MNHNY and CDR2 SVGAGI (reference sequence). The CDR3 loop spans 15 amino acids. Trimming left V 3 bases short and J 0 bases short, with 6 bases between. The CDR3 spells CASSYSNSGANVLTF. The CDR3 bases are TGTGCCAGCAGTTATTCTAACTCTGGGGCCAACGTCCTGACTTTC.

This clonotype was counted many times. The chain is built from TRBV4-2 and TRBJ2-1; no reliable D call. Per germline, CDR1 LGHNA and CDR2 YNFKEQ. V gave up 0 bases and J gave up 12 bases, with 18 bases separating them. There are 15 residues in the CDR3. The chain's CDR3 is CASSQEQGRLRVQFF. In DNA form, the CDR3 reads TGTGCCAGCAGCCAAGAACAAGGACGGTTAAGGGTGCAGTTCTTC.